This TCR beta chain was identified in a study of blood T cells in healthy people across ages. Study-wide findings and caveats: Compared with aged donors, long-lived donors showed fewer expanded clones, suggesting selection. Roughly linear declines in TCR beta diversity per million T cells occurred with age.

Primed by a sample-barcoded 5' primer and a J-beta primer mix, a second PCR proceeded for roughly 7 to 12 cycles. MiXCR, applied by TCRdb to the 5' RACE reads, yields one record per CDR3 protein. The table lists fewer than 800,000 distinct CDR3 sequences, approximately 30% of them singletons. There are 12 residues in the CDR3. The V gene lost 8 bases and the J gene lost 7 bases, with 11 bases spanning the gap. This clonotype was recorded a few times. The antigen remains undetermined. Isolating PBMCs gave at least 7 million of these cells per sample. Extraction yielded at least 6 micrograms of total RNA per sample.

The chain uses TRBV12-3 or TRBV12-4 and TRBJ2-2; possibly TRBD1 or TRBD2 for D (6 bases each). The sample was blood. The sequence was obtained from an elderly woman in good health. CDR3 loop: CASGRGVGELFF. CDR3 DNA: TGTGCCAGCGGTAGGGGGGTCGGGGAGCTGTTTTTT.